Presented here are 26 T cell receptor beta chains from one specimen sequenced in a study of T cells in Graves' hyperthyroidism and ophthalmopathy. Template material for amplifying TCR beta CDR3 regions consisted of RNA transcripts. The study used the HTBI primer set for a first-round RT-PCR of the TCR CDR3. TCRdb reprocessed the multiplex PCR reads with MiXCR, giving one entry per CDR3 protein. In the table there are roughly 93,000 distinct CDR3 sequences, around 40% of which are singletons. The sequenced material came from peripheral blood or thyroid tissue (not recorded which). The receptors here all came from a woman aged 25 to 45 with Graves' hyperthyroidism.

This clonotype was seen many times. J is TRBJ2-6 and V is TRBV7-7; the D gene is possibly TRBD1 (6 bases). The CDR3 extends over 13 amino acids. Germline loops: CDR1 SSHAT, CDR2 FNYEAQ (reference sequence). V was pared by 10 bases and J by 4 bases, with 11 bases between. CDR3 nucleotide sequence: TGTGCCACCTCAGGGGACGGGGCCAACGTCCTGACTTTC. Amino acids: CATSGDGANVLTF.

The rearrangement joins TRBV7-3 to TRBJ1-2, with 7 bases matching TRBD1. Germline V CDR1 and CDR2: SGHTA, FQGTGA. The CDR3 has 13 residues. The V and J ends lost 5 bases and 6 bases, in that order; junction bases with no gene match: 6. The CDR3 bases are TGTGCCAGCAGCCCACAGGGGCTTGATGGCTACACCTTC. Amino acids: CASSPQGLDGYTF.

This clonotype was observed at least ten times. In nucleotides, the CDR3 is TGTGCCAGCAGTGGGTCAGGGGGTGGGTGGCAGCCCCAGCATTTT. This sequence encodes CASSGSGGGWQPQHF. The chain has TRBV2 and TRBJ1-5; TRBD1 agrees at 7 bases. CDR3 length: 15 amino acids. V was clipped by 4 bases and J by 7 bases; unmatched bases: 10. Germline-derived CDR1 and CDR2 are SNHLY and FYNNEI.

The count of this clonotype is one. The chain couples TRBV20-1 to TRBJ1-6, with 11 bases lining up with TRBD1. Germline V gene lookup returns CDR1 DFQATT and CDR2 SNEGSKA (reference sequence). This CDR3 is built from 14 residues. V trimming: 6 bases; J trimming: 10 bases; junction bases outside the gene matches: 8. CDR3 nucleotides: TGCAGTGCCACCGGGACAGGGGGTTCGTCACCCCTCCACTTT. This gives the protein CSATGTGGSSPLHF.

With regard to this clonotype: The CDR3 carries no conserved terminal phenylalanine or tryptophan, so it likely arises from a read error. The chain employs TRBV7-3 and TRBJ1-5, with D uncertain. The CDR3 has 13 amino acids. V shed 5 bases and J shed 11 bases, with 16 bases lying between them. Per the germline V gene, CDR1 is SGHTA and CDR2 is FQGTGA. The CDR3 coding sequence is TGTGCCAGCAGCAAAACTAGCGCGGAGACCCAGCATTCT. Protein sequence: CASSKTSAETQHS.

The V call is TRBV5-1, the J call TRBJ2-5; the match to TRBD1 covers 9 bases. The germline V gene encodes CDR1 SGHRS and CDR2 YFSETQ. J gave up 3 bases and V 0 bases, and 0 bases lay outside the gene matches. The CDR3 consists of 14 residues. CDR3 residues: CASSLGQGEETQYF. The CDR3 DNA reads TGCGCCAGCAGCTTGGGACAGGGGGAAGAGACCCAGTACTTC.

This clonotype has at least ten counts. This rearrangement joins TRBV7-9 to TRBJ1-1; D gene ambiguous. The CDR3 runs to 11 residues. V lost 4 bases to trimming and J lost 10 bases, with 10 bases between them. Germline V gene sequence: CDR1 SEHNR, CDR2 FQNEAQ (reference sequence). The CDR3: CASSSLVPAFF. DNA for the CDR3: TGTGCCAGCAGCTCACTTGTTCCAGCTTTCTTT. Filled out from reference TRBV7-9 and TRBJ1-1, the complete variable domain reads DTGVSQNPRHKITKRGQNVTFRCDPISEHNRLYWYRQTLGQGPEFLTYFQNEAQLEKSRLLSDRFSAERPKGSFSTLEIQRTEQGDSAMYLCASSSLVPAFFGQGTRLTVV.

This clonotype was counted between two and nine times. This CDR3 is CASSSSRVRNTQYF. Written as DNA, the CDR3 is TGTGCCAGCAGCTCATCCAGGGTACGCAATACGCAGTATTTT. The chain joins TRBV13 to TRBJ2-3, with TRBD1 as a possible D gene (5 bases). V was trimmed by 4 bases and J by 7 bases, leaving 15 bases between them. Per the germline V gene, CDR1 is PRHDT and CDR2 is FYEKMQ (reference sequence). The CDR3 sequence is 14 residues long.

In this sample, this clonotype turned up many times. The chain recombines TRBV15 with TRBJ1-5; 7 positions match TRBD1. Germline trimming cut 6 bases from V and 0 bases from J; bases unmatched to any gene: 11. This CDR3 contains 17 residues. Germline lookup yields CDR1 LNHNV and CDR2 YYDKDF (reference sequence). The CDR3 bases are TGTGCCACCAGGAACATCGGGACAGCAGATAGCAATCAGCCCCAGCATTTT. Translated, it gives CATRNIGTADSNQPQHF.

This clonotype came up a few times. A much bigger clone sits one base away, suggesting this may be a read error. The V and J genes are TRBV7-9 and TRBJ2-7, with 7 bases identical to TRBD1. The V gene's germline CDR1 is SEHNR and CDR2 FQNEAQ (reference sequence). The ends lost 5 bases at V and 5 bases at J; junction bases unmatched: 15. The CDR3 covers 16 residues. The CDR3 DNA reads TGTGCCAGCAGCCCTCTCCCCGGCAGGGGGACGCACGAGCAGTACTTC. As protein: CASSPLPGRGTHEQYF.

The genes are TRBV18 and TRBJ1-4; TRBD1 is a possible D gene (5 bases). This CDR3 is 14 amino acids long. Germline lookup yields CDR1 KGHSH and CDR2 LQKENI. V was shortened by 3 bases and J by 8 bases, with 13 bases between the two germline ends. CDR3 amino acids: CASSPGQGYEKLFF. CDR3 bases: TGTGCCAGCTCACCGGGGCAGGGATACGAAAAACTGTTTTTT.

This clonotype was seen a handful of times. The chain has TRBV6-5 and TRBJ2-3, with a tentative D call TRBD1 (6 bases). This CDR3 is built from 14 residues. V lost 5 bases and J lost 1, with 10 bases in between. CDR1 is MNHEY, CDR2 SVGAGI, per germline. The CDR3 loop is CASSTRTGTDTQYF. CDR3 bases: TGTGCCAGCAGTACCAGGACAGGCACAGATACGCAGTATTTT.

The chain has TRBV11-1 and TRBJ2-7; the match to TRBD2 covers 9 bases. Germline V CDR1 and CDR2: SGHAT, FQDESV (reference sequence). This CDR3 comprises 13 residues. CDR3 sequence: CARRGLLSGSPYF. The CDR3 DNA sequence: TGTGCTAGAAGAGGTCTCCTTAGCGGGAGTCCGTACTTC.

This clonotype was seen many times. The chain employs TRBV11-2 and TRBJ1-5; possible D gene TRBD1, 6 bases. Germline lookup yields CDR1 SGHAT and CDR2 FQNNGV. There are 17 residues in the CDR3. V gave up 1 base and J gave up 2 bases, with 15 bases separating them. CDR3 nucleotide sequence: TGTGCCAGCAGCTTAGGCTGGGGGGGCGGGGGCAATCAGCCCCAGCATTTT. Residues: CASSLGWGGGGNQPQHF.

This clonotype was seen once. The chain carries TRBV28 and TRBJ2-5, with TRBD2 as a possible D gene (7 bases). Germline CDR1 and CDR2: MDHEN and SYDVKM. This CDR3 spans 18 amino acids. V was cut by 7 bases and J by 4 bases, with 28 bases left in between. For the CDR3, the DNA is TGTGCCAGCACCACCAGCCGGGACACCCTGGGGGGGAGAGAGACCCAGTACTTC. Encoded protein: CASTTSRDTLGGRETQYF.

This rearrangement joins TRBV27 to TRBJ2-3; D uncertain. CDR3 length: 17 amino acids. Trimming stripped 3 bases from V and 7 bases from J, with 23 bases between. CDR1 MNHEY and CDR2 SMNVEV come from the germline V gene (reference sequence). For the CDR3, the DNA is TGTGCCAGCAGTTTGTCCCCCGCCGCCGACAATCCTCATACGCAGTATTTT. This sequence encodes CASSLSPAADNPHTQYF.

The genes are TRBV20-1 and TRBJ1-2; TRBD1 aligns across 8 bases. Germline V gene sequence: CDR1 DFQATT, CDR2 SNEGSKA (reference sequence). V lost 5 bases to trimming and J lost 5 bases; unmatched junction nucleotides: 7. The length of the CDR3 is 13 residues. The CDR3 DNA sequence: TGCAGTGCTTCCCGGACAGGGAGTTATGGCTACACCTTC. Translating gives CSASRTGSYGYTF.

This clonotype has only a few counts. The chain is built from TRBV20-1 and TRBJ2-1; 7 bases match TRBD2. V dropped 5 bases and J dropped 5; count of bases not matched to a gene: 6. Looked up from germline, CDR1 is DFQATT and CDR2 is SNEGSKA (reference sequence). The CDR3 contains 13 residues. CDR3 DNA sequence: TGCAGTGCTGATAGGGACTACAACAATGAGCAGTTCTTC. This sequence encodes CSADRDYNNEQFF.

The rearrangement links TRBV7-9 to TRBJ1-3; the match to TRBD1 covers 7 bases. CDR3 length: 14 residues. The germline gives CDR1 SEHNR, CDR2 FQNEAQ (reference sequence). The V and J ends lost 6 bases and 6 bases, in that order; junction bases with no gene match: 8. The CDR3 sequence: CASSLITGENTIYF. The CDR3 DNA reads as TGTGCCAGCAGTTTAATTACAGGGGAAAACACCATATATTTT.

This clonotype occurred many times. The chain employs TRBV9 and TRBJ2-2, with D tentatively TRBD1 (5 bases). Trimming took 0 bases from V and 2 from J, leaving 11 bases between them. Germline V CDR1 and CDR2: SGDLS, YYNGEE. This CDR3 has 16 amino acids. CDR3 sequence reads: CASSVDAGINTGELFF. For the CDR3, the DNA is TGTGCCAGCAGCGTAGATGCAGGGATAAACACCGGGGAGCTGTTTTTT.

The rearrangement uses TRBV7-3 and TRBJ2-5; 7 nucleotides match TRBD1. The end of the DNA fits TRBJ2-7 better, so the J call may be wrong. The germline V gene encodes CDR1 SGHTA and CDR2 FQGTGA. The CDR3 contains 13 residues. The CDR3 DNA reads TGTGCCAGCAGGGCCGGGACAGTCTACGAGCAGTACTTC. This encodes CASRAGTVYEQYF.

This clonotype appeared many times. The rearrangement joins TRBV4-1 to TRBJ1-1, with a tentative D call TRBD1 (5 bases). Trimming stripped 2 bases from V and 0 bases from J, with 7 bases between. Germline CDR1 reads MGHRA; CDR2 reads YSYEKL. CDR3 length: 14 amino acids. In nucleotides, the CDR3 is TGCGCCAGCAGCCAAAGCAGGGTGAACACTGAAGCTTTCTTT. Translation: CASSQSRVNTEAFF.

This clonotype was picked up many times. The V call is TRBV20-1, the J call TRBJ1-1, with D unresolved. Germline lookup yields CDR1 DFQATT and CDR2 SNEGSKA (reference sequence). The CDR3 consists of 15 residues. V dropped 1 base and J dropped 0 bases, with 12 bases sitting between them. The CDR3, as DNA: TGCAGTGCTAGAGCCCTAGCAGGAATGAACACTGAAGCTTTCTTT. Translation: CSARALAGMNTEAFF.

This clonotype was counted many times. V gene TRBV10-3 combines with J gene TRBJ2-2; D is undetermined. CDR1 and CDR2 from the germline V gene are ENHRY and SYGVKD. The CDR3 runs to 14 residues. Trimming shortened V by 4 bases and J by 2 bases, and 8 bases separated the two germline ends. The chain's CDR3 is CAISVVRNTGELFF. For the CDR3, the DNA is TGTGCCATCAGTGTAGTAAGAAACACCGGGGAGCTGTTTTTT.

Many counts were recorded for this clonotype. The chain combines TRBV5-8 with TRBJ2-2; weak D call: TRBD2 (6 bases). The V gene lost 4 bases and the J gene lost 3 bases, with 16 bases spanning the gap. The germline gives CDR1 SGHTS, CDR2 YDEGEE. The CDR3 is 16 amino acids. This CDR3 is CASSPQRGGDTGELFF. CDR3 DNA sequence: TGTGCCAGCAGCCCGCAAAGGGGAGGCGACACCGGGGAGCTGTTTTTT.

The rearrangement links TRBV20-1 to TRBJ1-5; TRBD1 aligns across 9 bases. After removal of 5 bases from V and 5 bases from J, the junction contained 10 bases not matched to a gene. Germline lookup yields CDR1 DFQATT and CDR2 SNEGSKA (reference sequence). The CDR3 has 15 amino acids. Here the CDR3 reads CSALSEGQGDQPQHF. The DNA for the CDR3 is TGCAGTGCTCTTTCCGAGGGACAGGGAGATCAGCCCCAGCATTTT.